Each of the 4 T cell receptor beta chains below was sequenced from the same sample in a study of Ad26.COV2.S vaccination and SARS-CoV-2 variants. Here immunoSEQ multiplex PCR was the method, and the copy in TCRdb shows in-frame clones only, minus some. The data contain 400,000 to 450,000 clones, 80% to 95% of them singletons. As to treatment: roughly 18 received Ad26.COV2.S at low or high dose, single or two shots; about 5 received placebo; per-sample allocation not given. Collection of samples fell on day 63 after the first vaccine or placebo injection. This sample comprised peripheral blood, obtained in a trial of Ad26.COV2.S vaccine versus placebo. The receptors derive from a person between 18 and 59 years old who received the Ad26.COV2.S COVID-19 vaccine or a placebo.

The chain uses TRBV4-3 and TRBJ2-1; a possible D gene is TRBD1 (5 bases). The CDR3 is made up of 15 amino acids. In germline, CDR1 is LGHNA, CDR2 YSLEER. Trimming stripped 5 bases from V and 7 bases from J, with 18 bases between. Here the CDR3 DNA reads TGCGCCAGCAGCACGGCAGGGCTCGATCAAAATGAGCAGTTCTTC. As protein: CASSTAGLDQNEQFF.

This sequence joins TRBV9 and TRBJ2-1, with 10 bases fitting TRBD2. This CDR3 region has 16 residues. Unmatched junction bases numbered 8, after V lost 0 bases and J lost 8 bases. The germline gives CDR1 SGDLS, CDR2 YYNGEE. The CDR3 DNA sequence: TGTGCCAGCAGCGTAGACCCTAGCGGGAGTACCGATGAGCAGTTCTTC. Its protein product is CASSVDPSGSTDEQFF. The full variable domain, its missing parts supplied by reference TRBV9 and TRBJ2-1, is DSGVTQTPKHLITATGQRVTLRCSPRSGDLSVYWYQQSLDQGLQFLIQYYNGEERAKGNILERFSAQQFPDLHSELNLSSLELGDSALYFCASSVDPSGSTDEQFFGPGTRLTVL.

In the case of this clone: In the same sample, other DNA sequences code for this CDR3. The chain joins TRBV9 to TRBJ2-1; tentatively, D is TRBD2 (6 bases). The germline CDR1 and CDR2 sequences are SGDLS and YYNGEE. There are 15 residues in the CDR3. Trimming removed 4 bases from V and 0 bases from J, with 11 bases in between. The CDR3 nucleotides read TGTGCCAGCAGCCTTAGCGGAAGCTCCTACAATGAGCAGTTCTTC. This sequence encodes CASSLSGSSYNEQFF.

The chain is built from TRBV5-1 and TRBJ2-3; 12 nucleotides align to TRBD2. This CDR3 contains 15 residues. Germline V CDR1 and CDR2: SGHRS, YFSETQ. V shed 4 bases, J shed 4 bases, and the junction held 4 bases outside the gene matches. The CDR3 spells CASSLTSGRADTQYF. DNA for the CDR3: TGCGCCAGCAGCCTGACTAGCGGGAGAGCAGATACGCAGTATTTT.